The sequence of this T cell receptor beta chain was determined in a study of blood T cell repertoires in COVID-19. The wider study: Some COVID-19 samples were acute and others convalescent; all came from the United States, Italy and Spain.

This clone showed up just once. Authors' data handling: Researchers report that nucleated cell counts were estimated from reference gene primer amplification. Repertoires were generated with immunoSEQ multiplex PCR, while TCRdb's copy carries only in-frame clones and drops some. V and J calls plus clone size are reproduced from that table; the DNA served to infer D and trimming. Of 240,000 or so clones in the sample, 82% were seen once. This CDR3 comprises 15 residues. Germline V gene data show CDR1 as MNHEY and CDR2 as SVGAGI. V shed 6 bases, J shed 0 bases, and the junction held 6 bases outside the gene matches.

Sequenced input: peripheral blood. V is TRBV6-5 and J is TRBJ1-2; TRBD1 aligns across 8 bases. The sequence came from a woman aged 55-75 years with active or convalescent COVID-19. In nucleotides, the CDR3 is TGTGCCAGCAGCCGTAAGACAGGGGCTAACTATGGCTACACCTTC. It translates to CASSRKTGANYGYTF.